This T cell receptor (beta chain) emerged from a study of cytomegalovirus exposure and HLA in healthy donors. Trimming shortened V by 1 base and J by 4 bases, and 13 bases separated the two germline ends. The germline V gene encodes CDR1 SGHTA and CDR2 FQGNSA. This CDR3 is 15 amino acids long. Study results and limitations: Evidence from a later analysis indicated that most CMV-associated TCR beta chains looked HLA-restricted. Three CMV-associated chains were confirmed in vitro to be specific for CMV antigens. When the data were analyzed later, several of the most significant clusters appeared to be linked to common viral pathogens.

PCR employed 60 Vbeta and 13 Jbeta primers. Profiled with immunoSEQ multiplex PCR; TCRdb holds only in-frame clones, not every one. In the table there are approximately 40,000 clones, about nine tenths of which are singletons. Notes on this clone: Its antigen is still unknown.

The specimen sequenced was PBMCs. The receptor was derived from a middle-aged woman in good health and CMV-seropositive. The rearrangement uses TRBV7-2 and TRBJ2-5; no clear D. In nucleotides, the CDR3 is TGTGCCAGCAGCTTAGTCCCGAGAGGCGGAGAGACCCAGTACTTC. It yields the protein CASSLVPRGGETQYF.